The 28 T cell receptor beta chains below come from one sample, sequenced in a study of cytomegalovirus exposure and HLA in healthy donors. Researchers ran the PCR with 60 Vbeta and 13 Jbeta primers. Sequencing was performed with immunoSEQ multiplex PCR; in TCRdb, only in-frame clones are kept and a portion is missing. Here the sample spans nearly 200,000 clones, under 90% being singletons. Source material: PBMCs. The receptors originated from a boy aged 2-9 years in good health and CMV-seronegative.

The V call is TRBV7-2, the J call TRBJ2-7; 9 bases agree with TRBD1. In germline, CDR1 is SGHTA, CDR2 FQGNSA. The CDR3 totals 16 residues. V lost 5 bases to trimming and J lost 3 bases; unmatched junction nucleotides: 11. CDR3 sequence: CASSAGVGTGSYEQYF. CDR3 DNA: TGTGCCAGCAGCGCCGGAGTGGGGACAGGGAGCTACGAGCAGTACTTC.

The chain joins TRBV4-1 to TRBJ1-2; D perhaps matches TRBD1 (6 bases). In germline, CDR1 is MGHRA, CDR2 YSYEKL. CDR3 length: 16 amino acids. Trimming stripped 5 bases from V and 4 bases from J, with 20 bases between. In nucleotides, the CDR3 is TGCGCCAGCAGCGAAGGCCTTGCGGGGGCTGCCTATGGCTACACCTTC. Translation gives CASSEGLAGAAYGYTF.

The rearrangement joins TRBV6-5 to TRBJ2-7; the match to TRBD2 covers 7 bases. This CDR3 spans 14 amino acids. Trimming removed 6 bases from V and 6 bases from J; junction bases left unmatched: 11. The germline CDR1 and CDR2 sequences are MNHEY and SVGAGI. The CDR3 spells CASSPTGGGLEQYF. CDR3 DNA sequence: TGTGCCAGCAGCCCCACGGGAGGTGGACTCGAGCAGTACTTC.

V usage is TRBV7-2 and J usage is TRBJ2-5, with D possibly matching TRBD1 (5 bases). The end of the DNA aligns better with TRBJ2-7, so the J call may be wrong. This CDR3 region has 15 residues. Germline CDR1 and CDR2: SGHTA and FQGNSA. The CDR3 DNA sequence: TGTGCCAGCAGCAGTCCCGGACAAACCACCTACGAGCAGTACTTC. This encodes CASSSPGQTTYEQYF.

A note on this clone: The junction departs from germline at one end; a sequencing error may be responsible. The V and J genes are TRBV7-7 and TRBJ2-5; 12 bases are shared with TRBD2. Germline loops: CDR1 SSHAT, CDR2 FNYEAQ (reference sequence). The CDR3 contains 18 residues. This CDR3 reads CASSLVASGGATEETQYF. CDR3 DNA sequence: TGTGCTAGCAGCCTAGTGGCTAGCGGGGGGGCAACCGAAGAGACCCAGTACTTC.

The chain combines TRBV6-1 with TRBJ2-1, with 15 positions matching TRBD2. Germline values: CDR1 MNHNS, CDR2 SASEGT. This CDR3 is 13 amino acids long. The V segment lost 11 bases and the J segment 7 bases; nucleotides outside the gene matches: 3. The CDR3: CASGLAGGNEQFF. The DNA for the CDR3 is TGTGCCTCGGGACTAGCGGGGGGAAATGAGCAGTTCTTC.

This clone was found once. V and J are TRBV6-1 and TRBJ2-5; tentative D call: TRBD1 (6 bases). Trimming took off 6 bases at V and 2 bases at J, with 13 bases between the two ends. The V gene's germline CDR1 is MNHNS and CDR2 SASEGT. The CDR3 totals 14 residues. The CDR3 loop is CASSVLGQQETQYF. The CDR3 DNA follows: TGTGCCAGCAGCGTACTAGGACAGCAAGAGACCCAGTACTTC.

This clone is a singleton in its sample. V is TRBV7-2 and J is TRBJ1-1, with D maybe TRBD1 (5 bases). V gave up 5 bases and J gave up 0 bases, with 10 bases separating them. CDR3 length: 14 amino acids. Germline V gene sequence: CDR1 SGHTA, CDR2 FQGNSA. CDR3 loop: CASSPRTMNTEAFF. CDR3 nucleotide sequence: TGTGCCAGCAGCCCACGGACAATGAACACTGAAGCTTTCTTT.

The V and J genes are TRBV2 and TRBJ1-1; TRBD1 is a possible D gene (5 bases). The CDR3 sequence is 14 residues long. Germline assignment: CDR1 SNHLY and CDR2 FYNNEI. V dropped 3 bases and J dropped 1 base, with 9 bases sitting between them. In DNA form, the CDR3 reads TGTGCCAGCAGTGAGACAGCTCGGAACACTGAAGCTTTCTTT. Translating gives CASSETARNTEAFF.

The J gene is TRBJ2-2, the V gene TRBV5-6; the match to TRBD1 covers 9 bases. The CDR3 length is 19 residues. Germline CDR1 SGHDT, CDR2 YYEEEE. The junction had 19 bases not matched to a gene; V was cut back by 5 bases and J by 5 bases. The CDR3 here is CASSAGTGFGGASTGELFF. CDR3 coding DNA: TGTGCCAGCAGTGCGGGGACAGGGTTTGGGGGCGCGTCAACCGGGGAGCTGTTTTTT.

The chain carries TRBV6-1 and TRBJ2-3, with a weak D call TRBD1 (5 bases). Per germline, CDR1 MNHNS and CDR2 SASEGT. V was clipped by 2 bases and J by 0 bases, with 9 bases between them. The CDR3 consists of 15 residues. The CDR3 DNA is TGTGCCAGCAGTGAATCCCGACAGAGCACAGATACGCAGTATTTT. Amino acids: CASSESRQSTDTQYF.

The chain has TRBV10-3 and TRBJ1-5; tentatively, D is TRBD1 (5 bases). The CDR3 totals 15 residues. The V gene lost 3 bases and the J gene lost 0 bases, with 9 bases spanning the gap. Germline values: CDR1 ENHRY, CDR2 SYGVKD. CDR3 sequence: CAISDSRDSNQPQHF. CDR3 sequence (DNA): TGTGCCATCAGTGATAGCAGGGATAGCAATCAGCCCCAGCATTTT.

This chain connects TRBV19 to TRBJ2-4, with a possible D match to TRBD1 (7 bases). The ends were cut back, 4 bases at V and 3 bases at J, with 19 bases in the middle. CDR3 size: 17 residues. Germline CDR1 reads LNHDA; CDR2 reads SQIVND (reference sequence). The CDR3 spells CASSNLNRGLDKNIQYF. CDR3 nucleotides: TGTGCCAGTAGTAACCTTAACAGGGGACTCGACAAAAACATTCAGTACTTC.

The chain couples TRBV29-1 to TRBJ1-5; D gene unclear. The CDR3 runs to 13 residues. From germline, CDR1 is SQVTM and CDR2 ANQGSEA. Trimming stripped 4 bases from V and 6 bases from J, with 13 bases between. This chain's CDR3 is CSVVGGPGQPQHF. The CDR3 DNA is TGCAGCGTTGTAGGAGGGCCCGGTCAGCCCCAGCATTTT. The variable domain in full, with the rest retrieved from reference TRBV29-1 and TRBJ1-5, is SAVISQKPSRDICQRGTSLTIQCQVDSQVTMMFWYRQQPGQSLTLIATANQGSEATYESGFVIDKFPISRPNLTFSTLTVSNMSPEDSSIYLCSVVGGPGQPQHFGDGTRLSIL.

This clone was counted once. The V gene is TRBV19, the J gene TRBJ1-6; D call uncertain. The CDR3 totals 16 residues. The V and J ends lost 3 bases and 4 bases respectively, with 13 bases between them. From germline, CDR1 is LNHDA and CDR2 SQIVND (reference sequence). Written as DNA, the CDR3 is TGTGCCAGTAGTATCGGGAGACAAAAATATAATTCACCCCTCCACTTT. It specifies CASSIGRQKYNSPLHF.

The CDR3 DNA reads as TGTGCCAGCAGCTTAGGCAATTTCTCTTCACAGTATAGCAATCAGCCCCAGCATTTT. Translated: CASSLGNFSSQYSNQPQHF. The V gene is TRBV7-2, the J gene TRBJ1-5, with D hard to call. The V and J ends lost 1 base and 0 bases respectively, with 19 bases between them. This CDR3 is built from 19 residues. Per germline, CDR1 SGHTA and CDR2 FQGNSA.

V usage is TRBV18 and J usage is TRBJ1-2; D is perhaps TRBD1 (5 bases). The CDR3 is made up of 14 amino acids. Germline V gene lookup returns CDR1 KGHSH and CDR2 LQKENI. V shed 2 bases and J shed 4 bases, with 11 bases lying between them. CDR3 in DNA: TGTGCCAGCTCACCAGGGGCAACCGGCTATGGCTACACCTTC. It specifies CASSPGATGYGYTF.

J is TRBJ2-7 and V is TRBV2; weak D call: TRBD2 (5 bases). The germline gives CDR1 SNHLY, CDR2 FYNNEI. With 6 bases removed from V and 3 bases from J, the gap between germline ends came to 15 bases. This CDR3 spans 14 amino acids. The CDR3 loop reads CASRTRDLRYEQYF. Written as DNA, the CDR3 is TGTGCCAGCAGAACCCGGGATCTACGCTACGAGCAGTACTTC.

In DNA, the CDR3 is TGTGCCAGCAGCTTAAAGCCGGGACAAGGCCCTCGTAATTCACCCCTCCACTTT. Protein product: CASSLKPGQGPRNSPLHF. V usage is TRBV11-2 and J usage is TRBJ1-6; weak D call: TRBD1 (6 bases). Trimming shortened V by 2 bases and J by 6 bases, and 20 bases separated the two germline ends. The V gene's germline CDR1 is SGHAT and CDR2 FQNNGV. The CDR3 contains 18 residues. Full variable domain (rest looked up from reference TRBV11-2 and TRBJ1-6): EAGVAQSPRYKIIEKRQSVAFWCNPISGHATLYWYQQILGQGPKLLIQFQNNGVVDDSQLPKDRFSAERLKGVDSTLKIQPAKLEDSAVYLCASSLKPGQGPRNSPLHFGNGTRLTVT.

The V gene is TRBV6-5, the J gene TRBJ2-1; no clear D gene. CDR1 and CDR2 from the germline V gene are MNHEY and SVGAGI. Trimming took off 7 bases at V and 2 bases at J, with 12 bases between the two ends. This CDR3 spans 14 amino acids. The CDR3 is CASTSPRTYNEQFF. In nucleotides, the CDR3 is TGTGCCAGCACCTCCCCCAGGACCTACAATGAGCAGTTCTTC.

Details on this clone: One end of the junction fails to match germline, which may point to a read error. The DNA of the CDR3 is TGTGCCAGCAGTGAGCAGGGGACCGCCTACGAGCGGTACTTC. Its translation is CASSEQGTAYERYF. The chain carries TRBV2 and TRBJ2-7; D might be TRBD1 (6 bases). The CDR3 totals 14 residues. In germline, CDR1 is SNHLY, CDR2 FYNNEI.

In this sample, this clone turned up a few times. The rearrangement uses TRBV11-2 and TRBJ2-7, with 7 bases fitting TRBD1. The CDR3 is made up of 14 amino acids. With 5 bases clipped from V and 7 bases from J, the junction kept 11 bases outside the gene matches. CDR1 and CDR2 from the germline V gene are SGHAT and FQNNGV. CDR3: CASSQPDRVGEQYF. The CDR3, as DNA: TGTGCCAGCAGCCAACCCGACAGGGTAGGAGAGCAGTACTTC.

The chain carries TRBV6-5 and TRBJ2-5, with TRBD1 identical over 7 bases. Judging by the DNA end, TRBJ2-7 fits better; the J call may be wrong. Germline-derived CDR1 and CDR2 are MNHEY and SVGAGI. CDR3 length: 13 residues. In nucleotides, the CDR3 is TGTGCCAGCAGGAGGGACAGCTACTACGAGCAGTACTTC. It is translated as CASRRDSYYEQYF.

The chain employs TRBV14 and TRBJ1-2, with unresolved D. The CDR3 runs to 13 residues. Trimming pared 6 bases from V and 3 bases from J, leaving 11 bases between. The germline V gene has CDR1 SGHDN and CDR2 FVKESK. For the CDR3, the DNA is TGTGCCAGCAGTGTCGGCAGGTACTATGGCTACACCTTC. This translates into CASSVGRYYGYTF.

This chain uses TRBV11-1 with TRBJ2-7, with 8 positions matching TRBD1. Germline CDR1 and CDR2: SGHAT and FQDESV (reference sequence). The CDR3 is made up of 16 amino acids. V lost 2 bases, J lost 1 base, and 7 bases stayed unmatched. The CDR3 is CASSLPRTGQSYEQYF. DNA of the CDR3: TGTGCCAGCAGCTTACCCCGGACAGGGCAGTCCTACGAGCAGTACTTC.

CDR3 nucleotides: TGTGCCAGCAGTGACTCCCCAGCGGGGGGGCCAGATACGCAGTATTTT. Translated: CASSDSPAGGPDTQYF. The chain combines TRBV6-4 with TRBJ2-3; 10 nucleotides match TRBD2. Germline values: CDR1 MRHNA, CDR2 SNTAGT. The CDR3 spans 16 residues. V was pared by 0 bases and J by 4 bases, with 4 bases of the junction left unmatched.

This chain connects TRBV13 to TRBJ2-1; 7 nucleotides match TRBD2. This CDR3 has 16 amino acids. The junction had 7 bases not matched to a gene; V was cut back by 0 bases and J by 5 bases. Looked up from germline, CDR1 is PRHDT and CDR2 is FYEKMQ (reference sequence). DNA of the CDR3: TGTGCCAGCAGCTTAGGCCGGGAGGCTGGGGACAATGAGCAGTTCTTC. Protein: CASSLGREAGDNEQFF.

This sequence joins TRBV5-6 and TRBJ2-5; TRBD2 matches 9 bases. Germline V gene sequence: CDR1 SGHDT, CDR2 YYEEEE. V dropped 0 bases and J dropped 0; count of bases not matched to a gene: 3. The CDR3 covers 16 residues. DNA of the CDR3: TGTGCCAGCAGCTTGGATAGCGGGGGATACCAAGAGACCCAGTACTTC. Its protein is CASSLDSGGYQETQYF. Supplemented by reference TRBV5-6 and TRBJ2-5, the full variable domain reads DAGVTQSPTHLIKTRGQQVTLRCSPKSGHDTVSWYQQALGQGPQFIFQYYEEEERQRGNFPDRFSGHQFPNYSSELNVNALLLGDSALYLCASSLDSGGYQETQYFGPGTRLLVL.